The entry that follows covers one T cell receptor beta chain sequence. This entry is derived from a study of blood T cell repertoires in COVID-19. Study summary: The origin of the acute and convalescent COVID-19 samples was the United States, Italy and Spain.

Method: immunoSEQ multiplex PCR; TCRdb's copy keeps in-frame clones and lacks some. Of roughly 430,000 clones listed, around nine tenths are singletons. Unmatched junction bases numbered 8, after V lost 5 bases and J lost 1 base. The CDR3 runs to 15 residues. Germline CDR1 is SGHTA and CDR2 is FQGNSA. Everyone who took part was about 18 to 90 years old, and they came from about two dozen US areas. This TCR was sampled from a woman under 30 who had been exposed to COVID-19. The material sequenced was PBMCs or T cells enriched from blood (not recorded which). This chain uses TRBV7-2 with TRBJ2-7; 7 bases are shared with TRBD2. Here the CDR3 reads CASSPRRAGSYEQYF. In DNA, the CDR3 is TGTGCCAGCAGCCCCCGCCGAGCGGGGTCCTACGAGCAGTACTTC.